The 28 T cell receptor beta chains below were found in one sample sequenced in a study of T cell clonality in common variable immunodeficiency. General study results and limits: Common variable immunodeficiency TCR beta sequences reportedly had fewer deletions and N-nucleotide insertions.

Clones were sequenced by immunoSEQ multiplex PCR, and TCRdb holds only the in-frame ones, with some missing. This sample has roughly 6,800 clones, each found more than once. No cognate antigen is known for these TCRs. The specimen sequenced was peripheral blood mononuclear cells. These receptor sequences come from a human donor with common variable immunodeficiency.

By sample share, this clone is medium-sized. The read gets to within 3 residues of the CDR3 end, and the germline J gene fills in the rest. The rearrangement joins TRBV20-1 to TRBJ2-1; TRBD2 agrees at 7 bases. Germline-derived CDR1 and CDR2 are DFQATT and SNEGSKA (reference sequence). Trimming at V came to 3 bases and at J to 4 bases, leaving 9 bases not matched to a gene. The CDR3 runs to 15 residues. The CDR3 bases that were read are TGCAGTGCTAGGTTTGGGGGGGTACCATACAATGAG. Residues: CSARFGGVPYNE. The entire CDR3 protein is CSARFGGVPYNEQFF.

This clone was recorded many times. The read terminates 3 residues ahead of where the CDR3 ends, so the germline J gene completes it. The chain combines TRBV11-3 with TRBJ2-1, with D unclear. CDR3 length: 12 amino acids. V dropped 3 bases and J dropped 4 bases, with 4 bases sitting between them. Germline values: CDR1 SGHNT, CDR2 YENEEA. CDR3 DNA, as far as it was read: TGTGCCAGCAGCTTTCAGTACAATGAG. Translating it yields CASSFQYNE. The complete CDR3 reads CASSFQYNEQFF.

Comments on this clone: The read terminates 3 residues before the CDR3 end, so the remaining end is supplied by the germline J gene. The V and J genes are TRBV30 and TRBJ1-1; weak D call: TRBD1 (5 bases). In germline, CDR1 is GTSNPN, CDR2 SVGIG (reference sequence). The CDR3 runs 10 residues. The V end lost 3 bases, the J end lost 7 bases, and 6 bases lay between the germline ends. CDR3 bases read: TGTGCCTGGAGAGGGGTTGAA. This gives the protein CAWRGVE. The full CDR3 reads CAWRGVEAFF.

This clone was picked up many times. The CDR3 bases that were read are TGTGCCAGCAGGAGACAGGGTTTGGAGACC. Translating gives CASRRQGLET. The entire CDR3 sequence reads CASRRQGLETQYF. This sequence joins TRBV6-2 or TRBV6-3 and TRBJ2-5; 7 bases align to TRBD1. The CDR3 end falls 3 residues outside the read, so it is completed with the germline J gene. The CDR3 contains 13 residues. V shed 6 bases, J shed 5 bases, and the junction held 6 bases outside the gene matches. The germline CDR1 and CDR2 sequences are MNHEY and SVGEGT.

Points on this clone: The CDR3 is cut off 3 residues early in the read; its end comes from the germline J gene. The chain uses TRBV11-3 and TRBJ2-2; D not resolved. From germline, CDR1 is SGHNT and CDR2 YENEEA. V lost 7 bases and J 1 base, leaving 4 bases between the germline ends. The CDR3 is made up of 12 amino acids. CDR3 bases read: TGTGCCAGCAAAGGGAACACCGGGGAG. Translated: CASKGNTGE. The entire CDR3 reads CASKGNTGELFF.

By share, this clone ranks as medium-sized. The CDR3 extends 3 residues past the end of the read, so its final part is completed from the germline J gene. The rearrangement joins TRBV28 to TRBJ2-5; TRBD1 is a possible D gene (5 bases). The V gene lost 6 bases and the J gene lost 7 bases, with 9 bases spanning the gap. The length of the CDR3 is 11 residues. The V gene's germline CDR1 is MDHEN and CDR2 SYDVKM. The CDR3 sequence is CASSPQGTQYF. The DNA read from the CDR3 is TGTGCCAGCAGCCCCCAGGGGACC.

About this clone: Read coverage stops 3 residues before the CDR3 terminus; the germline J gene supplies the remainder. V gene TRBV19 combines with J gene TRBJ2-3, with D unclear. The CDR3 spans 13 residues. The V gene lost 5 bases and the J gene lost 4 bases, with 10 bases spanning the gap. Germline V gene data show CDR1 as LNHDA and CDR2 as SQIVND (reference sequence). Incomplete CDR3 DNA: TGTGCCAGTAGTCCCTTTATAGCAGATACG. This sequence encodes CASSPFIADT. In full, the CDR3 is CASSPFIADTQYF.

Concerning this clone itself: The CDR3 end lies 3 residues beyond the end of the read and is filled in from the germline J gene. The rearrangement links TRBV11-3 to TRBJ2-7; D is uncertain. Looked up from germline, CDR1 is SGHNT and CDR2 is YENEEA. V was cut by 1 base and J by 3 bases, with 7 bases left in between. The CDR3 is 13 residues long. The covered CDR3 bases are TGTGCCAGCAGCTTAGGTGGCAACTACGAG. Translated: CASSLGGNYE. The complete CDR3 sequence is CASSLGGNYEQYF. Filled out from reference TRBV11-3 and TRBJ2-7, the complete variable domain reads EAGVVQSPRYKIIEKKQPVAFWCNPISGHNTLYWYLQNLGQGPELLIRYENEEAVDDSQLPKDRFSAERLKGVDSTLKIQPAELGDSAVYLCASSLGGNYEQYFGPGTRLTVT.

Comments on this clone: With the read ending 3 residues before the CDR3 end, the germline J gene is used to fill in that end. The gene calls are TRBV6-2 or TRBV6-3 and TRBJ2-7; D unresolved. The V and J ends lost 2 bases and 3 bases respectively, with 8 bases between them. Germline CDR1 MNHEY, CDR2 SVGEGT. There are 13 residues in the CDR3. The CDR3 sequence is CASSYLDFYEQYF. The CDR3 bases that were read are TGTGCCAGCAGTTACCTTGACTTCTACGAG.

This clone was found many times. The missing CDR3 end, 3 residues past where the read stops, is filled in from the germline J gene. The chain carries TRBV6-1 and TRBJ2-1, with D uncertain. Germline V gene sequence: CDR1 MNHNS, CDR2 SASEGT. The CDR3 contains 12 residues. Trimming stripped 3 bases from V and 8 bases from J, with 8 bases between. Here the CDR3 reads CASSDSRDEQFF. CDR3 DNA (partial): TGTGCCAGCAGTGATAGTAGAGATGAG.

This clone appeared many times. Incomplete CDR3 DNA: TGTGCCAGCAGCTTAGATCAGCGGGACACCGGGGAG. Translated, it gives CASSLDQRDTGE. The entire CDR3 protein is CASSLDQRDTGELFF. The V call is TRBV11-2, the J call TRBJ2-2, with D tentatively TRBD2 (6 bases). The sequence runs out 3 residues before the end of the CDR3; the remainder is reconstructed from the germline J gene. The CDR3 consists of 15 residues. Germline V gene lookup returns CDR1 SGHAT and CDR2 FQNNGV. Trimming removed 0 bases from V and 3 bases from J, with 8 bases in between.

CDR3 loop: CASGRRLAGKNEQFF. The sequenced CDR3 bases are TGCGCCAGCGGGCGCCGTCTAGCGGGAAAAAATGAG. The chain has TRBV5-1 and TRBJ2-1; 9 bases agree with TRBD2. The read comes to an end 3 residues before the CDR3 does, leaving the germline J gene to fill in the end. Trimming took 7 bases from V and 7 from J; bases not matched to a gene: 12. The germline CDR1 and CDR2 sequences are SGHRS and YFSETQ. The CDR3 contains 15 residues.

By its share, this clone is medium-sized. The CDR3 goes on 3 residues after the read ends, and that part is filled in from the germline J gene. The chain joins TRBV30 to TRBJ1-6; 7 bases agree with TRBD1. The CDR3 is 14 amino acids. J gave up 10 bases and V 1 base, and 7 bases lay outside the gene matches. Germline values: CDR1 GTSNPN, CDR2 SVGIG (reference sequence). CDR3 residues: CAWSGSRGQSPLHF. The sequenced CDR3 bases are TGTGCCTGGAGTGGTTCACGGGGACAGTCACCC.

Concerning this clone itself: The CDR3 end lies 3 residues beyond the end of the read and is filled in from the germline J gene. V and J are TRBV18 and TRBJ1-2, with a possible D match to TRBD1 (6 bases). Germline V gives CDR1 KGHSH, CDR2 LQKENI. This CDR3 has 14 residues. Trimming took 3 bases from V and 5 from J, leaving 13 bases between them. This CDR3 reads CASSPQQGSYGYTF. The CDR3 bases that were read are TGTGCCAGCTCACCTCAACAGGGTTCATATGGC.

This clone was counted a few times. The sequence runs out 3 residues before the end of the CDR3; the remainder is reconstructed from the germline J gene. The genes are TRBV30 and TRBJ1-5; TRBD1 might be the D (5 bases). Between the trimmed V and J ends, which lost 2 bases and 6 bases, there was a span of 11 bases. In germline, CDR1 is GTSNPN, CDR2 SVGIG (reference sequence). The CDR3 spans 13 residues. CDR3 DNA, as far as it was read: TGTGCCTGGAGTCCCGGGGGGGGTCAGCCC. Translation: CAWSPGGGQP. The entire CDR3 protein is CAWSPGGGQPQHF.

A note on this clone: The read comes to an end 3 residues before the CDR3 does, leaving the germline J gene to fill in the end. The rearrangement uses TRBV19 and TRBJ2-2; D unclear. Germline-derived CDR1 and CDR2 are LNHDA and SQIVND (reference sequence). The CDR3 spans 11 residues. Trimming shortened V by 3 bases and J by 6 bases, and 2 bases separated the two germline ends. CDR3 bases read: TGTGCCAGTAGTATCGCCGGGGAG. Translating it yields CASSIAGE. The complete CDR3 sequence is CASSIAGELFF.

As concerns this clone: The read comes to an end 3 residues before the CDR3 does, leaving the germline J gene to fill in the end. The chain joins TRBV19 to TRBJ1-6; no clear D gene. Germline V CDR1 and CDR2: LNHDA, SQIVND (reference sequence). The germline V and J ends were trimmed by 7 bases and 6 bases, with 16 bases remaining between them. This CDR3 is 15 amino acids long. The CDR3 sequence is CASTKGGGLNSPLHF. The sequenced part of the CDR3 DNA is TGTGCCAGTACCAAAGGTGGCGGACTTAATTCACCC.

This clone is medium-sized. The sequence runs out 3 residues before the end of the CDR3; the remainder is reconstructed from the germline J gene. The chain has TRBV7-9 and TRBJ2-7; D is possibly TRBD2 (5 bases). CDR1 and CDR2 from the germline V gene are SEHNR and FQNEAQ (reference sequence). With 4 bases removed from V and 2 bases from J, the gap between germline ends came to 15 bases. The CDR3 length is 15 residues. The CDR3 reads CASSSISGVPYEQYF. The sequenced CDR3 bases are TGTGCCAGCAGCTCAATATCCGGGGTTCCCTACGAG.

This clone was seen many times. The read ends 3 residues shy of where the CDR3 ends; the end is completed using the germline J gene. The chain combines TRBV28 with TRBJ1-5, with D perhaps matching TRBD1 (6 bases). The CDR3 spans 17 residues. The V gene's germline CDR1 is MDHEN and CDR2 SYDVKM. V gave up 3 bases and J gave up 0 bases, with 15 bases separating them. Partial CDR3 DNA: TGTGCCAGCAGTTTTGTCGCAGGGGTCGATAGCAATCAGCCC. Protein: CASSFVAGVDSNQP. The whole CDR3 reads CASSFVAGVDSNQPQHF.

Details on this clone: The read ends 3 residues shy of where the CDR3 ends; the end is completed using the germline J gene. This sequence joins TRBV7-3 and TRBJ2-1; D may be TRBD1 (5 bases). The germline CDR1 and CDR2 sequences are SGHTA and FQGTGA. The CDR3 loop spans 13 amino acids. Trimming took 5 bases from V and 5 from J, leaving 10 bases between them. CDR3 residues: CASSQGVNNEQFF. Partial CDR3 DNA: TGTGCCAGCAGCCAAGGGGTGAACAATGAG.

This clone was detected only a few times. The CDR3 DNA, read in part, is TGTGCCTGGGACGATACAGGGTCTGGAAACACC. This sequence encodes CAWDDTGSGNT. The whole CDR3 reads CAWDDTGSGNTIYF. The chain couples TRBV30 to TRBJ1-3; TRBD1 might be the D (6 bases). Coverage ceases 3 residues before the CDR3 finishes, and the germline J gene fills in the end. The germline V gene encodes CDR1 GTSNPN and CDR2 SVGIG (reference sequence). Trimming took off 5 bases at V and 1 base at J, with 12 bases between the two ends. CDR3 length equals 14 residues.

This clone was detected only a few times. Coverage ceases 3 residues before the CDR3 finishes, and the germline J gene fills in the end. V gene TRBV19 combines with J gene TRBJ2-3, with D perhaps TRBD2 (5 bases). The length of the CDR3 is 15 residues. Germline lookup yields CDR1 LNHDA and CDR2 SQIVND (reference sequence). Trimming pared 5 bases from V and 0 bases from J, leaving 12 bases between. CDR3: CASSSARTSTDTQYF. CDR3 DNA (partial): TGTGCCAGTAGTTCCGCGAGGACTAGCACAGATACG. Full variable domain (rest looked up from reference TRBV19 and TRBJ2-3): DGGITQSPKYLFRKEGQNVTLSCEQNLNHDAMYWYRQDPGQGLRLIYYSQIVNDFQKGDIAEGYSVSREKKESFPLTVTSAQKNPTAFYLCASSSARTSTDTQYFGPGTRLTVL.

As for this clone: The CDR3 end falls 3 residues outside the read, so it is completed with the germline J gene. This chain joins TRBV19 and TRBJ2-1; D possibly corresponds to TRBD1 (5 bases). The V gene's germline CDR1 is LNHDA and CDR2 SQIVND (reference sequence). Trimming removed 4 bases from V and 4 bases from J, with 17 bases in between. The CDR3 has 16 amino acids. The CDR3 region is CASSSLGALIYNEQFF. CDR3 DNA, as far as it was read: TGTGCCAGTAGTAGCCTTGGGGCCTTGATTTACAATGAG.

This clone was recorded many times. The read ends 3 residues early relative to the CDR3; the germline J gene fills the gap. The chain has TRBV7-6 and TRBJ2-1; 8 positions agree with TRBD2. The CDR3 length is 16 residues. Germline CDR1 reads SGHVS; CDR2 reads FNYEAQ. With 3 bases clipped from V and 0 bases from J, the junction kept 4 bases outside the gene matches. Here the CDR3 reads CASSFASGSSYNEQFF. CDR3 DNA, as far as it was read: TGTGCCAGCAGCTTTGCTAGCGGGTCCTCCTACAATGAG.

A few counts support this clone. Sequencing ends 3 residues short of the CDR3 end; the germline J gene provides the rest. The chain has TRBV7-6 and TRBJ1-5; the D gene is possibly TRBD1 (5 bases). Germline V gene sequence: CDR1 SGHVS, CDR2 FNYEAQ. With 5 bases removed from V and 5 bases from J, the gap between germline ends came to 10 bases. This CDR3 is built from 13 residues. The CDR3 spells CASSSDSYQPQHF. The part of the CDR3 DNA that was read is TGTGCCAGCAGCAGCGACAGCTATCAGCCC.

This clone appeared a few times. The read stops 3 residues short of the end of the CDR3; the missing end is completed from the germline J gene. The chain uses TRBV30 and TRBJ2-7; 10 nucleotides match TRBD2. J lost 4 bases, V lost 2 bases, and 8 bases had no gene match. The CDR3 runs to 15 residues. The germline gives CDR1 GTSNPN, CDR2 SVGIG (reference sequence). CDR3 DNA, as far as it was read: TGTGCCTGGAGTAAAGGACTAGCGGTGAGGTACGAG. It specifies CAWSKGLAVRYE. The entire CDR3 is CAWSKGLAVRYEQYF.

This clone has just a few counts. The read is 3 residues too short to cover the CDR3 end, so that end is filled in from the germline J gene. The J gene is TRBJ1-1, the V gene TRBV5-1, with 8 positions matching TRBD1. The J segment lost 2 bases and the V segment lost 1 base, leaving 7 bases of the junction unmatched. This CDR3 contains 16 residues. The germline CDR1 and CDR2 sequences are SGHRS and YFSETQ. Incomplete CDR3 DNA: TGCGCCAGCAGCTTGACAGGGGGTCTTAAAAACACTGAA. Translating gives CASSLTGGLKNTE. The CDR3, in full, reads CASSLTGGLKNTEAFF. Full variable domain (rest looked up from reference TRBV5-1 and TRBJ1-1): KAGVTQTPRYLIKTRGQQVTLSCSPISGHRSVSWYQQTPGQGLQFLFEYFSETQRNKGNFPGRFSGRQFSNSRSEMNVSTLELGDSALYLCASSLTGGLKNTEAFFGQGTRLTVV.

CDR3 in amino acids: CASSFGQGETEQYF. The covered CDR3 bases are TGCGCCAGCAGCTTCGGACAGGGTGAGACCGAG. The V and J genes are TRBV5-1 and TRBJ2-7; 8 bases map to TRBD1. The read stops 3 residues short of the end of the CDR3; the missing end is completed from the germline J gene. Trimming took 2 bases from V and 6 from J; bases not matched to a gene: 7. Germline V CDR1 and CDR2: SGHRS, YFSETQ. This CDR3 has 14 amino acids.